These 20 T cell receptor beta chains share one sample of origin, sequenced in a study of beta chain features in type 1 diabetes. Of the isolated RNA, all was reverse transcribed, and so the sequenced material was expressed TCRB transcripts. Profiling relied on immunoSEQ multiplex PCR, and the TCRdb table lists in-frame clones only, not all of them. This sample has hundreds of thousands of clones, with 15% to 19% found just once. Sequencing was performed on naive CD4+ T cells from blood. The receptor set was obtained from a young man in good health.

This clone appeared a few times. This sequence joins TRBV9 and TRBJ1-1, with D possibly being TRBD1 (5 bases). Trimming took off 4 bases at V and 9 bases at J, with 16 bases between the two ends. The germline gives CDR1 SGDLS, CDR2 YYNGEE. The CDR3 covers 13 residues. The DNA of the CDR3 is TGTGCCAGCAGCTTCGGGGGGGAAACGAAAGCTTTCTTT. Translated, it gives CASSFGGETKAFF.

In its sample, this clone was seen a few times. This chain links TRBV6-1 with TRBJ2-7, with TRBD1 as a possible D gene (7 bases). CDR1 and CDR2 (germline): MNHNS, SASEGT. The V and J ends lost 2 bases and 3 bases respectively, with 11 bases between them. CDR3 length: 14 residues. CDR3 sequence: CASSERGTDYEQYF. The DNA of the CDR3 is TGTGCCAGCAGTGAACGCGGGACAGACTACGAGCAGTACTTC.

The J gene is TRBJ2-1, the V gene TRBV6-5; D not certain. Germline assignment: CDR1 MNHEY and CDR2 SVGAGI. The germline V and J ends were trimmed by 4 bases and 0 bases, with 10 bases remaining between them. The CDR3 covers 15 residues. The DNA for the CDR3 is TGTGCCAGCAGTTTGTCCGGCCTCTCCTACAATGAGCAGTTCTTC. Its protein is CASSLSGLSYNEQFF.

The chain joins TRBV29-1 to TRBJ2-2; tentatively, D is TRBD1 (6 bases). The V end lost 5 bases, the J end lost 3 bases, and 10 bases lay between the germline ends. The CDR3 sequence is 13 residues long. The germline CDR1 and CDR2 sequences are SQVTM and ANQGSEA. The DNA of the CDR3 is TGCAGCGTTTTCCAGGGGCACACCGGGGAGCTGTTTTTT. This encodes CSVFQGHTGELFF.

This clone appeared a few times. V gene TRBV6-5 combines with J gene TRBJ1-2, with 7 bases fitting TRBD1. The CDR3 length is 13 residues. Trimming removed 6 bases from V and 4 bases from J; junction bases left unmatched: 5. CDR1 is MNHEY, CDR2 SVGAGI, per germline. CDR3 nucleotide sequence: TGTGCCAGCAGCCGTGGGACAGCCTATGGCTACACCTTC. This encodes CASSRGTAYGYTF.

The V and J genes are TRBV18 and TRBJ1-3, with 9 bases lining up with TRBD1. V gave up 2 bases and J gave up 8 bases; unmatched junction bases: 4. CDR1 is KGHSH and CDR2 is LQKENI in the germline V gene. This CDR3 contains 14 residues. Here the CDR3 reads CASSPLGQGDTIYF. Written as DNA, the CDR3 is TGTGCCAGCTCACCATTGGGACAGGGAGACACCATATATTTT.

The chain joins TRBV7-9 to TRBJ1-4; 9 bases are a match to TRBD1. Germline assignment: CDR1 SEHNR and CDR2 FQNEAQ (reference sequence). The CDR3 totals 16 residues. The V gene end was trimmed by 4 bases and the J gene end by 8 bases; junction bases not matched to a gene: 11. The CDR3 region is CASSYQRTGGGEKLFF. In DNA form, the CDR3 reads TGTGCCAGCAGCTACCAACGTACAGGGGGCGGCGAAAAACTGTTTTTT.

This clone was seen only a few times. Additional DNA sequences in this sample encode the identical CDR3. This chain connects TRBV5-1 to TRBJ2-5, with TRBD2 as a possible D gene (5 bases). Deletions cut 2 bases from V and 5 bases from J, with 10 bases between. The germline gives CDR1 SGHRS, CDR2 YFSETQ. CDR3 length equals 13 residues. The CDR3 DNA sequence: TGCGCCAGCAGCTTTTCGGGGTCGGAGACCCAGTACTTC. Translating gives CASSFSGSETQYF.

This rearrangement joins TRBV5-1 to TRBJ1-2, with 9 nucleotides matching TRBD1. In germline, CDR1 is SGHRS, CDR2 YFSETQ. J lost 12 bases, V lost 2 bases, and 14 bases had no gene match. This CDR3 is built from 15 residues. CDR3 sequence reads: CASSFTDRDRALNTF. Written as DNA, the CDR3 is TGCGCCAGCAGCTTTACTGACCGGGACAGGGCCTTGAACACCTTC.

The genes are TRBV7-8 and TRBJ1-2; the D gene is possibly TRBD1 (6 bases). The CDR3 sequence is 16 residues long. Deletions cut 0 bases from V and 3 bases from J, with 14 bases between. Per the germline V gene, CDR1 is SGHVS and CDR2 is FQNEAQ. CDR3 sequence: CASSLAPTRGYYGYTF. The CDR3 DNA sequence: TGTGCCAGCAGCTTAGCGCCCACCAGGGGTTACTATGGCTACACCTTC.

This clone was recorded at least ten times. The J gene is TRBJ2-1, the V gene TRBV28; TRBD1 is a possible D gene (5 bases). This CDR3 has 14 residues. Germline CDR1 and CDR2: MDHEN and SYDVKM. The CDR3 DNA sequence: TGTGCAACCCGGGTTGGCGGACATTACAATGAGCAGTTCTTC. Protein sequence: CATRVGGHYNEQFF.

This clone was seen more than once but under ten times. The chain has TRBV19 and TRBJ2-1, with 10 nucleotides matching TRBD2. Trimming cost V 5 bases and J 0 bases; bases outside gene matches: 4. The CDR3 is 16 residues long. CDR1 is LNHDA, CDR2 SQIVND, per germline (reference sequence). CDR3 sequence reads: CASSLGLASSYNEQFF. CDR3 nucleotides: TGTGCCAGTAGTTTGGGACTAGCGAGCTCCTACAATGAGCAGTTCTTC.

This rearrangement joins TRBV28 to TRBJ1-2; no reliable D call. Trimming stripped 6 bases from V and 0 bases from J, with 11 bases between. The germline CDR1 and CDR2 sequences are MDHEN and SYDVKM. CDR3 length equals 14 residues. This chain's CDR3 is CASRNPGSNYGYTF. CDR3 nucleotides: TGTGCCAGCAGGAACCCCGGGTCTAACTATGGCTACACCTTC.

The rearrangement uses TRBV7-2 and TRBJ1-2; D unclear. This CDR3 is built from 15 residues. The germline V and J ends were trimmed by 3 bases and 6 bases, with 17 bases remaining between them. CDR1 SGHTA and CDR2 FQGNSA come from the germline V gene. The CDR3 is CASSFRPGVGNGYTF. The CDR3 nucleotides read TGTGCCAGCAGCTTTAGACCGGGAGTGGGGAATGGCTACACCTTC.

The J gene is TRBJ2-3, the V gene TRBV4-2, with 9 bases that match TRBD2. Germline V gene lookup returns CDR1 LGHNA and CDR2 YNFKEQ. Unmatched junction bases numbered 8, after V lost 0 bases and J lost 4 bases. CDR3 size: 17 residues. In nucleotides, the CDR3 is TGTGCCAGCAGCCAAGAAGCAGCGGGAGGTCTCCCAGATACGCAGTATTTT. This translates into CASSQEAAGGLPDTQYF.

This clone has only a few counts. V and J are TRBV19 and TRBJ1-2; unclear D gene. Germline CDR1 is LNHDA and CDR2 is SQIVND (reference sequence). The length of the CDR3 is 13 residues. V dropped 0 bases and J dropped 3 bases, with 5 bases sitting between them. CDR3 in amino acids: CASSIEPYYGYTF. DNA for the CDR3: TGTGCCAGTAGTATAGAGCCTTACTATGGCTACACCTTC.

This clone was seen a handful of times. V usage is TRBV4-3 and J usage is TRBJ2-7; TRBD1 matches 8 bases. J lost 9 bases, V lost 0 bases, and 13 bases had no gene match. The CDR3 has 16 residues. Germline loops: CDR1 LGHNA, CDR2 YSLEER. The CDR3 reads CASSQDLSDRVFRQYF. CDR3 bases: TGCGCCAGCAGCCAAGATCTCTCGGACAGGGTTTTTAGGCAGTACTTC.

The CDR3 is CASSQEGGDNEQFF. CDR3 in DNA: TGTGCCAGCAGCCAAGAGGGAGGGGACAATGAGCAGTTCTTC. The rearrangement joins TRBV4-2 to TRBJ2-1, with 7 bases that match TRBD2. CDR3 length equals 14 residues. The V gene end was trimmed by 0 bases and the J gene end by 5 bases; junction bases not matched to a gene: 1. Germline V gene lookup returns CDR1 LGHNA and CDR2 YNFKEQ.

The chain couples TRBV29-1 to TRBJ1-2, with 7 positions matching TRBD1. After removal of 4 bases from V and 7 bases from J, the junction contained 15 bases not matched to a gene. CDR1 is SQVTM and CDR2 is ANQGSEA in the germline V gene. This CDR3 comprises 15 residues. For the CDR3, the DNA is TGCAGCGTTGTACCGAATATACAGGGGCCCCTTGGCTACACCTTC. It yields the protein CSVVPNIQGPLGYTF.

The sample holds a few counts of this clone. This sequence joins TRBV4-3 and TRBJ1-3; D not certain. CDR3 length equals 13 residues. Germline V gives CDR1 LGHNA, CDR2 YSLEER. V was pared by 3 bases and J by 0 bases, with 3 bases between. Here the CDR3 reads CASSQRSGNTIYF. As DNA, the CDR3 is TGCGCCAGCAGCCAGCGCTCTGGAAACACCATATATTTT.